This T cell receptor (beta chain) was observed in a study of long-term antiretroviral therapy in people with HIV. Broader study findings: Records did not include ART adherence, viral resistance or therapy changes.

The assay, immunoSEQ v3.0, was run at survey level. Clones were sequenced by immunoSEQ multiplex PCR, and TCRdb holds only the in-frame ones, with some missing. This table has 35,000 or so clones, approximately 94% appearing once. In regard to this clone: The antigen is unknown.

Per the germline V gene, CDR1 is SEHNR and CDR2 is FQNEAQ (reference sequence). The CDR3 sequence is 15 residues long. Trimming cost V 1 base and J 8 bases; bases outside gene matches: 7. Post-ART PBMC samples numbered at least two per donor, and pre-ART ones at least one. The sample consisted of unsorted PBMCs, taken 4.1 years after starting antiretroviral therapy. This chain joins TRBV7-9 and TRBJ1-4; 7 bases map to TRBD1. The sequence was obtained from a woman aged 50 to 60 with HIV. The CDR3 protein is CASSLEDREGEKLFF. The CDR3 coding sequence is TGTGCCAGCAGCTTAGAAGACAGGGAAGGGGAAAAACTGTTTTTT.